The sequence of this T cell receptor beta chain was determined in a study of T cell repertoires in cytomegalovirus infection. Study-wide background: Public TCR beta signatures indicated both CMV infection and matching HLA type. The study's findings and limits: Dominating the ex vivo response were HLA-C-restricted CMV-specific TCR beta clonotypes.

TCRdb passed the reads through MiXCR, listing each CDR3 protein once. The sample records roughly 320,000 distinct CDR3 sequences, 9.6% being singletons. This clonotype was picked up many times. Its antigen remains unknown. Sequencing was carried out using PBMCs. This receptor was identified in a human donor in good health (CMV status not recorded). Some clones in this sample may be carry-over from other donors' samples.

CDR3 protein: CASSLDRRDGASTDTQYF. For the CDR3, the DNA is TGCGCCAGCAGCTTGGATCGTCGGGACGGAGCTAGCACAGATACGCAGTATTTT. The chain links TRBV5-1 to TRBJ2-3, with D possibly being TRBD1 or TRBD2 (5 bases each). There are 18 residues in the CDR3. Germline V gene lookup returns CDR1 SGHRS and CDR2 YFSETQ. Trimming cost V 0 bases and J 0 bases, with 17 bases left between them.